This T cell receptor (beta chain) was sequenced during a study of monozygotic twins with inflammatory bowel disease (dated by TCRdb to the late 2010s). For the study in its entirety: A total of some 30 monozygotic twin pairs were included in the full study, comprising nine German pairs (four IBD-concordant, five IBD-discordant) and 19 IBD-discordant Danish pairs. The search for disease-associated traits relied mainly on comparing, within discordant pairs, IBD patients with their genetically identical healthy co-twins. Each individual had, on average, about 151 000 unique TCRalpha sequences and 181 000 unique TCRbeta sequences available for analysis.

From each donor, an approximately 2.7 ml peripheral blood sample was collected into PAXgene tubes and kept at -80 degrees C. Without any T cell sorting, total RNA was extracted from whole blood using the PAXgene blood miRNA kit on an automated QIAcube. Deep TCRalpha and TCRbeta repertoire profiling with unique molecular barcoding was performed on peripheral blood of monozygotic twin pairs concordant or discordant for inflammatory bowel disease. Smoking habits were recorded for all twin pairs, and each individual was classified as a current, former or never smoker. The study at large found these results: Fewer clonotypes were shared with other individuals by IBD patients than by healthy twins, most markedly in patients showing signs of disease activity. Differing immunosuppressive treatments among patients may have added background noise and inter-individual variability to the repertoires. Repertoire similarity did not differ between concordant and discordant twins, which could be due to limited statistical power. The analysis was unable to tell apart different T cell subtypes. Measured by the inverse Simpson index, TCRbeta repertoire diversity was lower in IBD patients than in their healthy co-twins. The results gave no support for a single strong signal or clonotype linked to IBD.

Turning to this clonotype: Its target antigen remains unknown.

Library generation was performed with 5' RACE. For each TCR library, around 3,800 ng of total RNA was used. For each sample, cDNA synthesis with SMARTScribe reverse transcriptase was split into eight separate reactions. During cDNA synthesis, template switching was used to introduce unique molecular identifiers that contained a 6-nucleotide sample barcode. Two nested PCRs of about 16 and 10 cycles amplified the TCRalpha and TCRbeta cDNA, and bead purification followed each PCR. Before amplification, the cDNA was both treated with uracil DNA-glycosylase and purified with the QIAquick PCR purification kit. The second PCR added Illumina TruSeq-compatible adapters along with sample-specific barcodes. Library quality and concentration were checked on TapeStation and Qubit, and libraries were pooled at around 4.9 ng each. Sequencing of pooled libraries was carried out on an Illumina HiSeq2500 single-index Rapid Run using 2 x 100 bp reads and custom sequencing primers. As for how the authors treated the data: MiGEC version 1.2.6 was used for UMI-based consensus assembly, which corrected PCR and sequencing errors. MiXCR version 2.1.1 handled V(D)J alignment, clonotype assembly and CDR3 extraction. To normalise gene usage, clonotype sharing and MAIT/NKT TCR abundance, the analysis used the top 1000, 10 000 and 20 000 clonotypes per sample. Diversity was computed as the inverse Simpson index with the vegan R package after downsampling to 27 000 UMIs. Paired Mann-Whitney U tests were applied to discordant twin pairs, and Benjamini-Hochberg correction was used for multiple testing. TCRdb reprocessed the reads and lists each CDR3 protein sequence as a single entry, with no DNA. The V and J calls here are based on TCRdb, not the publication. This specimen's table enumerates under 130,000 distinct CDR3 sequences. Clones ranked in the top ten supply 1.9% of the sample.

As encoded in the germline V gene, CDR1 is MNHEY while CDR2 is SVGAGI. CDR3 length: 12 amino acids, cysteine to phenylalanine. DNA is not recorded here. The receptor chain draws on TRBV6-5 and TRBJ1-5. This TCR was sampled from a human donor with ulcerative colitis or Crohn's disease, or a healthy co-twin of an affected twin (not recorded which). Specimen: blood. CDR3 protein: CASSYLDGVQHF.